This T cell receptor beta chain was recorded in a study of blood T cells in healthy people across ages. Study-wide points: There was no known CMV status for donors, so expanded clonotype changes were possibly confounded. TCR beta diversity tracked closely with naive T cell percentage.

The germline CDR1 and CDR2 sequences are MNHEY and SVGAGI. This CDR3 contains 13 residues. Germline trimming cut 5 bases from V and 1 base from J; bases unmatched to any gene: 1. Whenever a sample was processed, at least 6.5 million PBMCs were isolated. Extraction of total RNA produced a minimum of 5 micrograms from each sample. This clonotype was counted only a few times. Antigen specificity is unknown. Sample-barcoded 5' priming and a J-beta primer mix drove a second PCR of 7 to 11 cycles. One entry per CDR3 protein, called by TCRdb with MiXCR from the 5' RACE reads. Here the sample spans about 640,000 distinct CDR3 sequences, around three fifths being singletons.

The rearrangement joins TRBV6-5 to TRBJ1-2; 7 nucleotides match TRBD1. The sequenced material came from blood. The receptor's source is a man aged 55 to 70 in good health. CDR3 sequence: CASSQGGNYGYTF. The CDR3 DNA follows: TGTGCCAGCAGTCAGGGGGGTAACTATGGCTACACCTTC.